A selection of T cell receptor beta chains follows, all from one sample in a study of blood T cell repertoires in COVID-19. Data came from immunoSEQ multiplex PCR; TCRdb stores just in-frame clones and leaves some out. The profile shows fewer than 60,000 clones, about 84% of them singletons. The sequencing input was peripheral blood. The receptor set was obtained from an elderly woman with acute or convalescent COVID-19. Both conserved end residues are part of each CDR3. D genes are given only for firm matches. Expanded clones get a size class; other rows say once, few or many, or leave the size out.

j_gene: TRBJ2-4
d_gene: -
len: 13
v_gene: TRBV10-3
abundance: -
CDR3nt: TGTGCCATGAGTAGGGAAGGGGAAAACATTCAGTACTTC
CDR3aa: CAMSREGENIQYF

j_gene: TRBJ2-6
d_gene: TRBD2
len: 17
v_gene: TRBV7-9
abundance: once
CDR3nt: TGTGCCAGCAGCTTATCCGTGGGAGGGTCGGGGGCCAACGTCCTGACTTTC
CDR3aa: CASSLSVGGSGANVLTF

j_gene: TRBJ2-5
d_gene: TRBD2
len: 14
v_gene: TRBV7-9
abundance: -
CDR3nt: TGTGCCAGCAGCTTTAGCGGGTACCAAGAGACCCAGTACTTC
CDR3aa: CASSFSGYQETQYF

j_gene: TRBJ2-1
d_gene: TRBD1
len: 14
v_gene: TRBV11-1
abundance: -
CDR3nt: TGTGCCAGCAGCTTAAGCAGGGGGCAAAATGAGCAGTTCTTC
CDR3aa: CASSLSRGQNEQFF

j_gene: TRBJ2-3
d_gene: -
len: 14
v_gene: TRBV5-1
abundance: -
CDR3nt: TGCGCCAGCAGCTTGGGCGGGGGCACAGATACGCAGTATTTT
CDR3aa: CASSLGGGTDTQYF

j_gene: TRBJ2-2
d_gene: TRBD2
len: 15
v_gene: TRBV2
abundance: -
CDR3nt: TGTGCCAGCGGGGGACTAGCGGGGAACACCGGGGAGCTGTTTTTT
CDR3aa: CASGGLAGNTGELFF

j_gene: TRBJ1-6
d_gene: -
len: 14
v_gene: TRBV3-1/TRBV3-2
abundance: -
CDR3nt: TGTGCCAGCAGCCAAGAACTGAGAGATTCACCCCTCCACTTT
CDR3aa: CASSQELRDSPLHF

j_gene: TRBJ2-4
d_gene: -
len: 15
v_gene: TRBV27
abundance: -
CDR3nt: TGTGCCAGCAGACCCGACAGGCTAGCCAAAAACATTCAGTACTTC
CDR3aa: CASRPDRLAKNIQYF

j_gene: TRBJ2-3
d_gene: TRBD1
len: 16
v_gene: TRBV5-6
abundance: -
CDR3nt: TGTGCCAGCAGCTTGGTAGGACAGGGGGCAACAGATACGCAGTATTTT
CDR3aa: CASSLVGQGATDTQYF

j_gene: TRBJ2-1
d_gene: -
len: 17
v_gene: TRBV7-7
abundance: -
CDR3nt: TGTGCTAGCAGCTTAGGAACAGGGTCCTTCTCGTACAATGAGCAGTTCTTC
CDR3aa: CASSLGTGSFSYNEQFF

j_gene: TRBJ1-4
d_gene: TRBD1
len: 14
v_gene: TRBV6-5
abundance: many
CDR3nt: TGTGCCAGCAGTTACTCGGACAGGGTCGAAAAACTGTTTTTT
CDR3aa: CASSYSDRVEKLFF

j_gene: TRBJ2-1
d_gene: -
len: 16
v_gene: TRBV28
abundance: -
CDR3nt: TGTGCCAGCAGTACCCCCAGGGGAATTTGGGGCAATGAGCAGTTCTTC
CDR3aa: CASSTPRGIWGNEQFF

j_gene: TRBJ1-5
d_gene: -
len: 9
v_gene: TRBV10-3
abundance: -
CDR3nt: TGTGCCCCCGAGATGCCCCAGCATTTT
CDR3aa: CAPEMPQHF